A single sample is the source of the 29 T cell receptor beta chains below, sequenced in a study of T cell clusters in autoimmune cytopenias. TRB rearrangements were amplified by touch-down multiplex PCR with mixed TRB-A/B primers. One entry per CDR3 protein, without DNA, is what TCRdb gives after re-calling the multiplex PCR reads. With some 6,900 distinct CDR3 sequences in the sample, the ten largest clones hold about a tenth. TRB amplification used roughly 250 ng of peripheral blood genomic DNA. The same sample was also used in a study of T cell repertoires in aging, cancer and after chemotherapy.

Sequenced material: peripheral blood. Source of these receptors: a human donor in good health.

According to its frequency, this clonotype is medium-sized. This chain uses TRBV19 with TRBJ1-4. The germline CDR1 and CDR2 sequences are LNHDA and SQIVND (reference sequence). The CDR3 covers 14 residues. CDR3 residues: CASRAVATNEKLFF.

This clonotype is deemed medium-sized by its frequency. The chain's CDR3 is CASSSDRGRYLPHTGELFF. This chain connects TRBV6-2 or TRBV6-3 to TRBJ2-2; absent DNA, TCRdb's TRBD1 call cannot be checked. CDR3 length equals 19 residues. CDR1 and CDR2 from the germline V gene are MNHEY and SVGEGT.

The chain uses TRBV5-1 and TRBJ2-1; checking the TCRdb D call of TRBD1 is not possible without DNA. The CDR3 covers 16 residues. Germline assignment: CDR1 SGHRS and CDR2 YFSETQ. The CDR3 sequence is CASSLGTGPKYNEQFF.

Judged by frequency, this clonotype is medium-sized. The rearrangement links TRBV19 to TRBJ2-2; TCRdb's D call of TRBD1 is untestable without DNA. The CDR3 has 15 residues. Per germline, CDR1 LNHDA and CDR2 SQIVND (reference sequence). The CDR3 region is CASSHWIGRGGELFF.

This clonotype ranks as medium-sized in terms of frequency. This CDR3 reads CASSGLAGGPGELFF. The genes are TRBV6-1 and TRBJ2-2; TCRdb proposes TRBD2, but this gene call is untestable without DNA. This CDR3 has 15 amino acids. The germline V gene encodes CDR1 MNHNS and CDR2 SASEGT.

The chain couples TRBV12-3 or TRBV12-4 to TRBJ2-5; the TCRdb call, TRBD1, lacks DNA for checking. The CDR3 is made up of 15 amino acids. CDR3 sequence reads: CASSIAGGLRETQYF.

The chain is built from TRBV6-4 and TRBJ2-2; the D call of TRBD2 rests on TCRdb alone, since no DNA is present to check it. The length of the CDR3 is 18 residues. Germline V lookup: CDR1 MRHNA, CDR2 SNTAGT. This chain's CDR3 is CASSDYGLAGENTGELFF.

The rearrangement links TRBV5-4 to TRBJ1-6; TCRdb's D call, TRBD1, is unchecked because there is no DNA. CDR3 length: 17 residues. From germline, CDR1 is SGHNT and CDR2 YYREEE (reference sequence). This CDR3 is CASSSSRDRAGNSPLHF.

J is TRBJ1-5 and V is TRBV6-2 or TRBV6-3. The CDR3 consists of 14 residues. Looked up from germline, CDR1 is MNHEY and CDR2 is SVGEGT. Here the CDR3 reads CASSYVGYGQPQHF.

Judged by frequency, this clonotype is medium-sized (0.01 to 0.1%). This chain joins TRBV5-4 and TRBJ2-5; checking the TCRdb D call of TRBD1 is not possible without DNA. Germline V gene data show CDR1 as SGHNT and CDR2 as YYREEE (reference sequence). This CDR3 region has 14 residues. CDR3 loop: CASSAFTGGGTQYF.

Here the CDR3 reads CASSPGPRAQETQYF. The rearrangement uses TRBV13 and TRBJ2-5; TCRdb selects TRBD2, and the lack of DNA leaves this call unchecked. Germline V lookup: CDR1 PRHDT, CDR2 FYEKMQ (reference sequence). This CDR3 spans 15 amino acids.

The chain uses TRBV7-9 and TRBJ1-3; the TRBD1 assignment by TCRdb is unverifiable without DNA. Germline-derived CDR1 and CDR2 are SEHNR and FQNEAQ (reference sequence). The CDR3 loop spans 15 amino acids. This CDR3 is CASNRVGQSGNTIYF. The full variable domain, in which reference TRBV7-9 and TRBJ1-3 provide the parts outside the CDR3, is DTGVSQNPRHKITKRGQNVTFRCDPISEHNRLYWYRQTLGQGPEFLTYFQNEAQLEKSRLLSDRFSAERPKGSFSTLEIQRTEQGDSAMYLCASNRVGQSGNTIYFGEGSWLTVV.

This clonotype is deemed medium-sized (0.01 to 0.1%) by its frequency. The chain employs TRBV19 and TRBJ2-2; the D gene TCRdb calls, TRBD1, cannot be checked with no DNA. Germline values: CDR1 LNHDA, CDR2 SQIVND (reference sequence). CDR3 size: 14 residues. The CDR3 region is CASSSSRGTGELFF.

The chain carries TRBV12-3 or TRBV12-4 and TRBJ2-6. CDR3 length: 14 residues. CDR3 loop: CASSRASGANVLTF.

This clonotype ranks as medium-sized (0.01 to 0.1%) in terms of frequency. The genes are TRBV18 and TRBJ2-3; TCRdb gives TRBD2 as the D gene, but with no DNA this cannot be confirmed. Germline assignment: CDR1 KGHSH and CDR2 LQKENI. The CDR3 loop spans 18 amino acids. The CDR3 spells CASSPPPGRAAITDTQYF.

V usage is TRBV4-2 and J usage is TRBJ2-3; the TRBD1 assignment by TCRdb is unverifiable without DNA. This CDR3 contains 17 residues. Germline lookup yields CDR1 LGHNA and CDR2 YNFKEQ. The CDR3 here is CASSRNLGAGSTDTQYF.

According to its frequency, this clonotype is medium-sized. The CDR3 sequence is CAISVPGDTQYF. The chain couples TRBV10-3 to TRBJ2-3; without DNA, the TCRdb call of TRBD1 cannot be checked. The CDR3 is 12 residues long. Per the germline V gene, CDR1 is ENHRY and CDR2 is SYGVKD.

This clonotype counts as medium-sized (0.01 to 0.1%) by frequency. The CDR3 sequence is CAWSVGVYEQYF. The chain recombines TRBV30 with TRBJ2-7. Germline loops: CDR1 GTSNPN, CDR2 SVGIG (reference sequence). The CDR3 covers 12 residues. The full variable domain, its missing parts supplied by reference TRBV30 and TRBJ2-7, is SQTIHQWPATLVQPVGSPLSLECTVEGTSNPNLYWYRQAAGRGLQLLFYSVGIGQISSEVPQNLSASRPQDRQFILSSKKLLLSDSGFYLCAWSVGVYEQYFGPGTRLTVT.

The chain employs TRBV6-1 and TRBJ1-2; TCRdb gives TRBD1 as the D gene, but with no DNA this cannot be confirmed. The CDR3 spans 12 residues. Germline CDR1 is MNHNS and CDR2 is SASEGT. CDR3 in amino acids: CASTGQVYGYTF.

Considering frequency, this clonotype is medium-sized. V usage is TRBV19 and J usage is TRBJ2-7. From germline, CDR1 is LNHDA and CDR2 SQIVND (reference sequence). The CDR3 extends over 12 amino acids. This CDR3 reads CASSINGYEQYF.

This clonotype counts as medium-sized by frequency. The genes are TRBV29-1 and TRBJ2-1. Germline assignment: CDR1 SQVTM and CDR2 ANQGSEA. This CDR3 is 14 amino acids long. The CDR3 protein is CSVEDIGSYNEQFF.

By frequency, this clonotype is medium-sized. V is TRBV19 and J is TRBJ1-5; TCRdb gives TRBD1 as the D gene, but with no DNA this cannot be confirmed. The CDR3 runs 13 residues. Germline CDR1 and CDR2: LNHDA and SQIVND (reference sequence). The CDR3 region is CASRGYGNQPQHF.

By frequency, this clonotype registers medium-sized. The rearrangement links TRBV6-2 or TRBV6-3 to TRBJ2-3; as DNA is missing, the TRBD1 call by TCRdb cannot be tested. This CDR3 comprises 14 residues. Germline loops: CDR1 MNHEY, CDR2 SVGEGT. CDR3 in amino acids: CASSPAGAVDTQYF.

CDR3 protein: CASGQVNEQFF. This rearrangement joins TRBV12-3 or TRBV12-4 to TRBJ2-1; the TRBD1 assignment by TCRdb is unverifiable without DNA. CDR3 size: 11 residues.

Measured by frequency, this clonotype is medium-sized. The CDR3 here is CASSLGGYTGELFF. The rearrangement joins TRBV19 to TRBJ2-2; checking the TCRdb D call of TRBD1 is not possible without DNA. The CDR3 is made up of 14 amino acids. CDR1 and CDR2 from the germline V gene are LNHDA and SQIVND (reference sequence). Drawing the rest from reference TRBV19 and TRBJ2-2, the complete variable domain is DGGITQSPKYLFRKEGQNVTLSCEQNLNHDAMYWYRQDPGQGLRLIYYSQIVNDFQKGDIAEGYSVSREKKESFPLTVTSAQKNPTAFYLCASSLGGYTGELFFGEGSRLTVL.

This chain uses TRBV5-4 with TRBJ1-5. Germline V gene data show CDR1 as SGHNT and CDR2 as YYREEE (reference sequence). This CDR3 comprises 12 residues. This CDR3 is CASSLGNQPQHF.

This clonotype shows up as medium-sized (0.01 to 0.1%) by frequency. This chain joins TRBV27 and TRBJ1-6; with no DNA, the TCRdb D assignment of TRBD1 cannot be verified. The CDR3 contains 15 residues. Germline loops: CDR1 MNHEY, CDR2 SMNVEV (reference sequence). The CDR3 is CASSLWGQVDSPLHF.

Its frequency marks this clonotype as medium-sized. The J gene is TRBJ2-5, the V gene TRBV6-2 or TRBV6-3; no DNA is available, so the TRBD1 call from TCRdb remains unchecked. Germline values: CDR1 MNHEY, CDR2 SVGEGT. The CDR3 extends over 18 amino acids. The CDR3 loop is CASSHYRGLGDSQETQYF.

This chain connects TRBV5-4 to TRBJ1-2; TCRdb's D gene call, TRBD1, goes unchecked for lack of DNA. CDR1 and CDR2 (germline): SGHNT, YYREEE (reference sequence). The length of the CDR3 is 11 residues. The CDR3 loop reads CASTDSYGYTF.